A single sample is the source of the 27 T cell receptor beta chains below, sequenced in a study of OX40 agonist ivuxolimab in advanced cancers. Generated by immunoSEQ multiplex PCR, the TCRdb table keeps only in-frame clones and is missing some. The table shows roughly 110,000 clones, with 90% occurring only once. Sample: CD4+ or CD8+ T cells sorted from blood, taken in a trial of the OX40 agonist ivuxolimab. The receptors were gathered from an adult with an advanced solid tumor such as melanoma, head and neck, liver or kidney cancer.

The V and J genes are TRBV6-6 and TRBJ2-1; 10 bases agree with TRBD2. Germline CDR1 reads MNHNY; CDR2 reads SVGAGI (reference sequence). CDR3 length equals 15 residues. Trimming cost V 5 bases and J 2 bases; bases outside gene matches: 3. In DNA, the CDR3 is TGTGCCAGCAGTGATAGCGGGGGGACCTACAATGAGCAGTTCTTC. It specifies CASSDSGGTYNEQFF.

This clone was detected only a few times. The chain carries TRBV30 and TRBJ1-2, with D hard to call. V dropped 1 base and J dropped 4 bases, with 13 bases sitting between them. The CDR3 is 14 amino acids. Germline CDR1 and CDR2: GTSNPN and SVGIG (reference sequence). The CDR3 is CAWSDHGVPYGYTF. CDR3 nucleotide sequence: TGTGCCTGGAGTGATCATGGAGTTCCCTATGGCTACACCTTC.

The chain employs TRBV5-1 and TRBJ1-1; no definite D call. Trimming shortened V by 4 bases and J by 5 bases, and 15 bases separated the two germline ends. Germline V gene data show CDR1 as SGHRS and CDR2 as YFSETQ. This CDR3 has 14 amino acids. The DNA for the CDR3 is TGCGCCAGCAGCCAGAGTGGAGGGCAAACTGAAGCTTTCTTT. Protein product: CASSQSGGQTEAFF. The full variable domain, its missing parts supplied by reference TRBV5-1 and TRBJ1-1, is KAGVTQTPRYLIKTRGQQVTLSCSPISGHRSVSWYQQTPGQGLQFLFEYFSETQRNKGNFPGRFSGRQFSNSRSEMNVSTLELGDSALYLCASSQSGGQTEAFFGQGTRLTVV.

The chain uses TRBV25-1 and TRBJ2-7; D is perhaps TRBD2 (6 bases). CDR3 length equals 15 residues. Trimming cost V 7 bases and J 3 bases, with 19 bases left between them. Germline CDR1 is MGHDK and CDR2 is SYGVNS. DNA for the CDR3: TGTGCCAGCACCCGGGGACTCGGGACCAGCTACGAGCAGTACTTC. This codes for CASTRGLGTSYEQYF.

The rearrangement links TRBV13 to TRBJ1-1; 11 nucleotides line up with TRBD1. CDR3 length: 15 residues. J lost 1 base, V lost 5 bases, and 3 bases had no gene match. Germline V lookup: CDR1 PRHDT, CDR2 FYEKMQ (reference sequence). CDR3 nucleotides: TGTGCCAGCAGCCGTGGACAGGGGGCGAACACTGAAGCTTTCTTT. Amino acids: CASSRGQGANTEAFF.

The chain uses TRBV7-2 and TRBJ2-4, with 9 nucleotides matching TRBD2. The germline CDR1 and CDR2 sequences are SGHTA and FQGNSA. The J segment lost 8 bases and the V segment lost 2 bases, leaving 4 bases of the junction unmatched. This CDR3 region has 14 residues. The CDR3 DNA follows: TGTGCCAGCAGCTTAATAGCGGGGGAGGACATTCAGTACTTC. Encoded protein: CASSLIAGEDIQYF. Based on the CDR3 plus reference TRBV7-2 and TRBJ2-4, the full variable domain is GAGVSQSPSNKVTEKGKDVELRCDPISGHTALYWYRQSLGQGLEFLIYFQGNSAPDKSGLPSDRFSAERTGGSVSTLTIQRTQQEDSAVYLCASSLIAGEDIQYFGAGTRLSVL.

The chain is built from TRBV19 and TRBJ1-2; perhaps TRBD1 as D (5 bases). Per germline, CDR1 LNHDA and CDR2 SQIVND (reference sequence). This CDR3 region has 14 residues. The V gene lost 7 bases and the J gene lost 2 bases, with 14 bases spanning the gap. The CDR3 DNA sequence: TGTGCCAGTAATGTAGATCGGGGGAACTATGGCTACACCTTC. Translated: CASNVDRGNYGYTF.

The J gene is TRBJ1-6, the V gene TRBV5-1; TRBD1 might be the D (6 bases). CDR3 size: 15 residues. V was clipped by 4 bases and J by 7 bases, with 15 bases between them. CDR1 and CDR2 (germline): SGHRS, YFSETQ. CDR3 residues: CASSLGTWRNSPLHF. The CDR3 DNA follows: TGCGCCAGCAGCCTAGGGACATGGCGAAATTCACCCCTCCACTTT. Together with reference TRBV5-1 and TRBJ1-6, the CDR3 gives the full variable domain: KAGVTQTPRYLIKTRGQQVTLSCSPISGHRSVSWYQQTPGQGLQFLFEYFSETQRNKGNFPGRFSGRQFSNSRSEMNVSTLELGDSALYLCASSLGTWRNSPLHFGNGTRLTVT.

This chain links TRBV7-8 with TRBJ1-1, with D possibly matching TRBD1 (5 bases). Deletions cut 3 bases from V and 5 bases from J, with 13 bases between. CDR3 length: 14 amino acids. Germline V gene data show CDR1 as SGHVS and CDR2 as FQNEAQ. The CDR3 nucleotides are TGTGCCAGCAGCTTCAGACAGCTTGGGACTGAAGCTTTCTTT. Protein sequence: CASSFRQLGTEAFF.

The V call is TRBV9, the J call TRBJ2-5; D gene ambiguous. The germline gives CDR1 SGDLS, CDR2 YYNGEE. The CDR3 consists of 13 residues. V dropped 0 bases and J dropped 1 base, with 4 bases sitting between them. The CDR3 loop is CASSVAVQETQYF. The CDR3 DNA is TGTGCCAGCAGCGTAGCAGTCCAAGAGACCCAGTACTTC.

Here the CDR3 DNA reads TGTGCCAGCAGTGAAGTCGCGGGGGCTAATGAAAAACTGTTTTTT. It translates to CASSEVAGANEKLFF. The chain has TRBV6-1 and TRBJ1-4; tentatively, D is TRBD1 (5 bases). Germline V gene lookup returns CDR1 MNHNS and CDR2 SASEGT. The CDR3 length is 15 residues. The V and J ends lost 1 base and 3 bases respectively, with 9 bases between them.

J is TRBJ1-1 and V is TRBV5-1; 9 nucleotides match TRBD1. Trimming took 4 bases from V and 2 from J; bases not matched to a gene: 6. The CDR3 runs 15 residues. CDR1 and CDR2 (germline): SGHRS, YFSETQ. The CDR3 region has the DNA TGCGCCAGCAGCCCCGGGACAGGGTTTAACACTGAAGCTTTCTTT. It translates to CASSPGTGFNTEAFF. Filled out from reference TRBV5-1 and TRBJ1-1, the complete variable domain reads KAGVTQTPRYLIKTRGQQVTLSCSPISGHRSVSWYQQTPGQGLQFLFEYFSETQRNKGNFPGRFSGRQFSNSRSEMNVSTLELGDSALYLCASSPGTGFNTEAFFGQGTRLTVV.

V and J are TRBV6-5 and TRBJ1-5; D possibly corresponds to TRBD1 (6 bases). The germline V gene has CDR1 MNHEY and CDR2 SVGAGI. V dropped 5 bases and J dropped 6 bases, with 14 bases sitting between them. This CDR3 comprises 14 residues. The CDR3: CASSQTTGSQPQHF. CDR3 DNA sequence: TGTGCCAGCAGTCAAACCACAGGGAGTCAGCCCCAGCATTTT.

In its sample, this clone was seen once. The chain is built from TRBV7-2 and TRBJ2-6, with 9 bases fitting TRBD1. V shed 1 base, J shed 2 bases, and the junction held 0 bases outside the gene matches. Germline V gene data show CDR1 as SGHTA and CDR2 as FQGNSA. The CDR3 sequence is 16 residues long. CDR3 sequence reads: CASSLGTGAGANVLTF. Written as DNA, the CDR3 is TGTGCCAGCAGCTTAGGGACAGGGGCTGGGGCCAACGTCCTGACTTTC.

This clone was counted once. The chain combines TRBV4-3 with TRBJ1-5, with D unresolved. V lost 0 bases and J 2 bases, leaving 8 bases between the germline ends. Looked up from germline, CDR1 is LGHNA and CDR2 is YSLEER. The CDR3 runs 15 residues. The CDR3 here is CASSQDRRGNQPQHF. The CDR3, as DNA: TGCGCCAGCAGCCAAGATAGAAGGGGCAATCAGCCCCAGCATTTT.

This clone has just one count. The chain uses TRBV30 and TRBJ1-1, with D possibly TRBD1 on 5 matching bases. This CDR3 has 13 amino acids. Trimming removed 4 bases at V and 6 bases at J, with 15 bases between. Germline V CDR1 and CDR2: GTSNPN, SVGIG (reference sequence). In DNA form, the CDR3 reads TGTGCCTGGACTTACTTAGGGGCCGCTGAAGCTTTCTTT. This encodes CAWTYLGAAEAFF.

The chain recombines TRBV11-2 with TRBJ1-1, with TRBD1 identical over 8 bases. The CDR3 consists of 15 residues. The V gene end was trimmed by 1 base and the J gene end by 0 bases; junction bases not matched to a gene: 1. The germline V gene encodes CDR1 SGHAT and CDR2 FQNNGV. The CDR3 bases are TGTGCCAGCAGCTTAGGGACAGGGTTGAACACTGAAGCTTTCTTT. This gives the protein CASSLGTGLNTEAFF.

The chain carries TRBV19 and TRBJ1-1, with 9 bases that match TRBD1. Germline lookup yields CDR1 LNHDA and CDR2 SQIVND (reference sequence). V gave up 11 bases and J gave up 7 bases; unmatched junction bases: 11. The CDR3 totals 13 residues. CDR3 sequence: CASRHDRGYEAFF. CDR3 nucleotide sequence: TGTGCCTCCCGACACGACAGGGGGTATGAAGCTTTCTTT. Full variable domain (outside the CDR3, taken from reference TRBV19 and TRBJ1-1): DGGITQSPKYLFRKEGQNVTLSCEQNLNHDAMYWYRQDPGQGLRLIYYSQIVNDFQKGDIAEGYSVSREKKESFPLTVTSAQKNPTAFYLCASRHDRGYEAFFGQGTRLTVV.

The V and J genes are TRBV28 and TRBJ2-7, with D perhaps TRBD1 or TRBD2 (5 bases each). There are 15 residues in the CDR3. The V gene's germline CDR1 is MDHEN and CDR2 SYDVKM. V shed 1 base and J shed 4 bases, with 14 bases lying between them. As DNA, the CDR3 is TGTGCCAGCAGTTTATCCCCAGGGACCACTTACGAGCAGTACTTC. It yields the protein CASSLSPGTTYEQYF.

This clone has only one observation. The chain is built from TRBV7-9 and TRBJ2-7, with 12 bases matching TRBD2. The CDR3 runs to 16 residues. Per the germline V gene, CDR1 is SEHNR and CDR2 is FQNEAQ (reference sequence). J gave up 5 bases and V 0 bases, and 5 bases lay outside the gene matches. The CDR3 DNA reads TGTGCCAGCAGCTTAGCGTCTAGCGGGGGGGCCCACGAGCAGTACTTC. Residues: CASSLASSGGAHEQYF.

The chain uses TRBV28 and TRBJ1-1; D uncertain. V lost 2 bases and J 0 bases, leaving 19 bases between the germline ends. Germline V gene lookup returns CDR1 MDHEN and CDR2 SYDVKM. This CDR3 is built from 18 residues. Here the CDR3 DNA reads TGTGCCAGCAGTTTAATTGGCCGAGACCCTCTCCTGAACACTGAAGCTTTCTTT. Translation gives CASSLIGRDPLLNTEAFF.

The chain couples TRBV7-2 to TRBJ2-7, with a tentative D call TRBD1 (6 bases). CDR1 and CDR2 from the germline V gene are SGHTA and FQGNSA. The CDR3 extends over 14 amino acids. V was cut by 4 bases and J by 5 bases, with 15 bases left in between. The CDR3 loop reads CASSYGTNRDEQYF. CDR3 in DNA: TGTGCCAGCAGCTATGGTACCAACAGGGACGAGCAGTACTTC.

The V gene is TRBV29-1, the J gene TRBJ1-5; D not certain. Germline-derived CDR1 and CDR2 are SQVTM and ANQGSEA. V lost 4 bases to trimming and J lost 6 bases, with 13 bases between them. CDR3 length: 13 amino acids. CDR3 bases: TGCAGCGTTGCGATGGGGATAGGTCAGCCCCAGCATTTT. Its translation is CSVAMGIGQPQHF.

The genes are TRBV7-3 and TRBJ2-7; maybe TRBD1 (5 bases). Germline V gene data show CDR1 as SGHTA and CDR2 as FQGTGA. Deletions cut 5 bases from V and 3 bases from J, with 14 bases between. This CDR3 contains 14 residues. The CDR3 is CASSPPTGYYEQYF. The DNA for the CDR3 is TGTGCCAGCAGCCCGCCCACAGGATACTACGAGCAGTACTTC.

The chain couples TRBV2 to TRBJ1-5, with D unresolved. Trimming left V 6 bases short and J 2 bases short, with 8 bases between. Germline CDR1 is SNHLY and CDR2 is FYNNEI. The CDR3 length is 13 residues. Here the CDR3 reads CASRAVGNQPQHF. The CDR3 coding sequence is TGTGCCAGCAGGGCGGTGGGCAATCAGCCCCAGCATTTT.

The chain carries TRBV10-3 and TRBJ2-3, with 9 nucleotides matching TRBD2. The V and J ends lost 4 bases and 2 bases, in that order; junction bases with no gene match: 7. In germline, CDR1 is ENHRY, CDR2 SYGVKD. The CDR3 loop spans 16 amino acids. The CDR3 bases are TGTGCCATCAGTGGAAACGCGGGGGGGAACACAGATACGCAGTATTTT. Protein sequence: CAISGNAGGNTDTQYF.

CDR3 in DNA: TGTGCCAGCTCCCCTCCCGGACTACTCAACAATGAGCAGTTCTTC. Translating gives CASSPPGLLNNEQFF. This chain joins TRBV18 and TRBJ2-1, with a weak D call TRBD2 (6 bases). V shed 6 bases and J shed 5 bases, with 17 bases lying between them. The CDR3 runs to 15 residues. CDR1 and CDR2 (germline): KGHSH, LQKENI.